A selection of T cell receptor beta chains follows, all from one sample in a study of blood T cell repertoires in COVID-19. The assay was immunoSEQ multiplex PCR, and TCRdb's table has in-frame clones only and misses some. The sample lists 95,000 to 110,000 clones; about 90% were seen once. The source material was peripheral blood. Every receptor here comes from a human donor in a cohort sampled during active COVID-19. Each CDR3 is given with its conserved first and last residue. D genes are given only for firm matches.

TRBV7-9,TRBD1,CASSFQGDEQYF
TRBV11-1,-,CASMGAERETQYF
TRBV7-9,TRBD2,CASSSALAGVMENEQFF
TRBV7-6,TRBD2,CASSLVVAGGPAGELFF
TRBV20-1,-,CSARRLGPQHF
TRBV11-2,-,CASSPHPGGSEQFF
TRBV5-1,-,CASRPDSFVQIKYNEQFF
TRBV27,TRBD2,CASRRAASGGPPYGEQYF
TRBV7-9,-,CASSYDTDNSPLHF
TRBV5-1,TRBD1,CASRPGQDNSPLHF